This T cell receptor (beta chain) was documented in a study of T-cell memory formation after mild COVID-19. TCRdb fed the 5' RACE reads into MiXCR, producing one record per CDR3 protein. The table shows roughly 16,000 distinct CDR3 sequences, with 20% to 30% occurring only once. This clonotype showed up many times. What it recognizes is unknown. Study conclusions and caveats: Contracting CD4+ clones were located mainly in CM and EM, and CD8+ clones in EMRA. Whether day 37 second-wave clones are SARS-CoV-2-specific was not confirmed.

The germline V and J ends were trimmed by 0 bases and 5 bases, with 10 bases remaining between them. Germline V CDR1 and CDR2: SEHNR, FQNEAQ (reference sequence). CDR3 size: 14 residues. The source is a man aged 18 to 30 who had mild COVID-19 (a few samples of this study predate the infection). Cell type and time point are not known. The chain joins TRBV7-9 to TRBJ2-5; no clear D. Sequenced input: PBMCs or a T cell subset sorted from them (not recorded which). The CDR3 region is CASSLAGRRETQYF. The CDR3, as DNA: TGTGCCAGCAGCTTAGCGGGCAGAAGGGAGACCCAGTACTTC.